The present TCR beta chain was sequenced within a study of metastatic and nonmetastatic thyroid tumors (dated by TCRdb to the early 2020s). For the wider study: Repertoires were compared across peripheral blood and tumor or nodule tissue samples from malignant and benign thyroid patients.

The investigation overall reported the following: In both blood and tumor samples, TCR beta diversity was reported to be significantly higher in malignant tumors than in benign nodules.

This clone was counted at least ten times. The target of this receptor is not known. One base away there is no much larger clone; base qualities are not given. A distance of 13 bases separates the germline ends of V and J, which lose 5 bases and 2 bases respectively. The CDR3 numbers 14 residues from cysteine through phenylalanine. Only the CDR3 DNA is retained, 42 bases long and in frame from the first base. Before undergoing thyroid surgery, none of the patients had been given any kind of treatment. Patient clinical samples collected from about 2011 to 2019 were retrospectively analysed using T-cell receptor beta sequencing. Receptor libraries were prepared by PCR. The instrument given in TCRdb is Illumina HiSeq 4000. The TCR beta-chain CDR3 region of each patient was profiled by high-throughput sequencing. The authors' pipeline ran thus. Drawing on CDR3 differences between clinicopathological groups, the researchers built a classifier meant to tell apart patients with distant-metastatic papillary thyroid cancer. The Shannon index was used to assess repertoire diversity, and the Morisita-Horn index was used to assess tumor-blood repertoire similarity. TCRdb trimmed public reads at Q25 via fastp, called clones via MiXCR and kept in-frame beta chains. Here the V and J calls rest on TCRdb's processing, not on the authors' analysis. This sample has over 35,000 clones in its table, and roughly a sixth of those were observed once. The ten largest clones represent 9.9% of the sample.

The sequence is built from TRBV12-3 or TRBV12-4 and TRBJ2-7, and perhaps TRBD1 as D gene, on 5 matching bases. The sequenced material came from tumor tissue. This clonotype was obtained from a female donor with papillary thyroid cancer or a benign thyroid nodule (not recorded which). Some clones in this sample may be carry-over from other donors' samples. The CDR3 has the sequence CASSPQDTTYEQYF. The DNA sequence is given as TGTGCCAGCAGTCCTCAGGACACTACCTACGAGCAGTACTTC.